This T cell receptor beta chain was recovered during a study of control samples from healthy donors and cancer patients. TCRdb keeps only in-frame clones here, not all; method: immunoSEQ multiplex PCR. The table includes 100,000 to 150,000 clones, 80% to 95% detected once. This TCR came from a man older than 75 with head and neck cancer. The sequenced material came from PBMCs.

CDR3 sequence: CASGTGEGGWWGNQPQHF. The CDR3 DNA is TGTGCCAGCGGGACAGGGGAAGGAGGGTGGTGGGGGAATCAGCCCCAGCATTTT. The gene calls are TRBV28 and TRBJ1-5, with 10 bases fitting TRBD1. CDR1 is MDHEN, CDR2 SYDVKM, per germline. The CDR3 length is 18 residues. V lost 8 bases and J lost 4; bases outside the gene matches: 17.